The T cell receptor (beta chain) under discussion was sequenced for a study of cytomegalovirus exposure and HLA in healthy donors. A multiplex PCR was run with 60 Vbeta primers and 13 Jbeta primers. Authors' analysis steps: Per a later analysis, the number of unique TCR beta chains was some 80 million, of which around 9.9 million were shared. Data came from immunoSEQ multiplex PCR; TCRdb stores just in-frame clones and leaves some out. Clone size and V and J calls were adopted from that table, with D and trimming inferred from the DNA. This sample has around 140,000 clones, with 76% found just once. Unrecorded immune exposures were likely, despite nominal health at sampling. There are 14 residues in the CDR3. Germline V gene sequence: CDR1 MNHEY, CDR2 SMNVEV (reference sequence). V shed 3 bases and J 10 bases; nucleotides not matched to a gene: 7. Study findings and constraints: Reports credit the classifier with highly specific, highly sensitive diagnosis of cytomegalovirus status. Sequencing artifact likely explains a cluster of highly shared sequence variants.

A note on this clone: Its antigen is undetermined.

The sample taken for sequencing was PBMCs. The sequence was obtained from a female donor in good health and CMV-seropositive. V and J are TRBV27 and TRBJ2-1; 9 bases fit TRBD2. The chain's CDR3 is CASSFGGRAQEQFF. CDR3 DNA: TGTGCCAGCAGTTTCGGCGGGAGGGCCCAAGAGCAGTTCTTC.